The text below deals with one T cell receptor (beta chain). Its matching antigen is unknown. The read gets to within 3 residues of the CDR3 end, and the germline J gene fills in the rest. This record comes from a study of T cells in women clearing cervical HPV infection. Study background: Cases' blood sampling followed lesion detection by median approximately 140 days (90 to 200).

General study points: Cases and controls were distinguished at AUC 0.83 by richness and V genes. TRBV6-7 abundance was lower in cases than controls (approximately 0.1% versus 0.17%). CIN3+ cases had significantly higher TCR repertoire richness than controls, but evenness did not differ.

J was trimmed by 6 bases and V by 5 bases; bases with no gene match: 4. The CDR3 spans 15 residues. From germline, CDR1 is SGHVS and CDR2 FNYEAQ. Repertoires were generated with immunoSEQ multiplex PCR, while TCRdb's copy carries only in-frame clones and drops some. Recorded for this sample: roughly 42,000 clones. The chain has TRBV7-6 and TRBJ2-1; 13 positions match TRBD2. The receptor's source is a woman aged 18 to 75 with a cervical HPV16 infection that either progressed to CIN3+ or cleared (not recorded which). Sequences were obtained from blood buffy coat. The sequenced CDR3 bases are TGTGCCAGCAGCACACGGACTAGCGGGAGCAATGAG. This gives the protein CASSTRTSGSNE. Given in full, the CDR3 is CASSTRTSGSNEQFF.